One and the same sample provided the 10 T cell receptor beta chains below, sequenced in a study of CD8 T cells in Susac syndrome. Random hexamers served to reverse transcribe roughly 0.45 to 1 ug RNA. TCRdb reprocessed the immunoSEQ multiplex PCR reads via MiXCR and lists one record per CDR3 protein. The sample carries about 250,000 distinct CDR3 sequences, around 93% recorded once. The sequenced material came from CD4+ T cells from PBMCs. The source is a human donor with multiple sclerosis.

The chain uses TRBV12-3 or TRBV12-4 and TRBJ1-2; D is unclear. Trimming left V 8 bases short and J 2 bases short, with 15 bases between. The CDR3 is 14 amino acids. For the CDR3, the DNA is TGTGCCAGCGGAGAACATCAGCAAAACTATGGCTACACCTTC. Its protein product is CASGEHQQNYGYTF.

The chain couples TRBV10-3 to TRBJ2-7; maybe TRBD1 (6 bases). With 5 bases removed from V and 2 bases from J, the gap between germline ends came to 22 bases. This CDR3 comprises 17 residues. The germline V gene has CDR1 ENHRY and CDR2 SYGVKD. For the CDR3, the DNA is TGTGCCATCAGTTCAACGAACCCCGTTGGGGGCCCCTACGAGCAGTACGTC. Amino acids: CAISSTNPVGGPYEQYV.

The chain employs TRBV5-8 and TRBJ2-5; TRBD1 agrees at 10 bases. The CDR3 has 14 residues. Germline CDR1 is SGHTS and CDR2 is YDEGEE. Unmatched junction bases numbered 2, after V lost 3 bases and J lost 3 bases. In DNA, the CDR3 is TGTGCCAGCAGCTGGACAGGGGGGGAAGAGACCCAGTACTTC. This codes for CASSWTGGEETQYF.

This chain uses TRBV30 with TRBJ1-1; D gene uncertain. CDR1 and CDR2 from the germline V gene are GTSNPN and SVGIG (reference sequence). This CDR3 has 11 residues. Trimming shortened V by 1 base and J by 10 bases, and 10 bases separated the two germline ends. The CDR3 DNA is TGTGCCTGGAGTGGGACCATCGGAGCTTTCTTT. This encodes CAWSGTIGAFF. Together with reference TRBV30 and TRBJ1-1, the CDR3 gives the full variable domain: SQTIHQWPATLVQPVGSPLSLECTVEGTSNPNLYWYRQAAGRGLQLLFYSVGIGQISSEVPQNLSASRPQDRQFILSSKKLLLSDSGFYLCAWSGTIGAFFGQGTRLTVV.

The rearrangement links TRBV24-1 to TRBJ2-1; no clear D. Germline V gene data show CDR1 as KGHDR and CDR2 as SFDVKD. This CDR3 comprises 14 residues. The ends were cut back, 9 bases at V and 7 bases at J, with 18 bases in the middle. CDR3 in DNA: TGTGCCACCTGCGAGTCATCAGGAGTTAATGAGCAGTTCTTC. Residues: CATCESSGVNEQFF.

The chain has TRBV6-1 and TRBJ2-3; D not certain. V was trimmed by 3 bases and J by 0 bases, leaving 7 bases between them. Germline V gene data show CDR1 as MNHNS and CDR2 as SASEGT. This CDR3 comprises 14 residues. The CDR3 loop is CASSEYGSTDTQYF. The CDR3 DNA reads TGTGCCAGCAGTGAGTACGGAAGCACAGATACGCAGTATTTT.

The chain couples TRBV5-1 to TRBJ1-4; TRBD1 aligns across 9 bases. The CDR3 is 14 amino acids. CDR1 is SGHRS, CDR2 YFSETQ, per germline. V trimming: 4 bases; J trimming: 8 bases; junction bases outside the gene matches: 6. The CDR3 DNA is TGCGCCAGCAGCCCAGACAGGGGGGACGAAAAACTGTTTTTT. Encoded protein: CASSPDRGDEKLFF.

J is TRBJ2-7 and V is TRBV9; TRBD2 agrees at 9 bases. This CDR3 comprises 15 residues. The trim removed 4 bases at V and 4 bases at J, leaving 9 bases unmatched. Germline loops: CDR1 SGDLS, CDR2 YYNGEE. CDR3 DNA: TGTGCCAGCAGCCCGGATAGCGGGGGCCCATACGAGCAGTACTTC. This sequence encodes CASSPDSGGPYEQYF. The full variable domain, with the rest looked up from reference TRBV9 and TRBJ2-7, is DSGVTQTPKHLITATGQRVTLRCSPRSGDLSVYWYQQSLDQGLQFLIQYYNGEERAKGNILERFSAQQFPDLHSELNLSSLELGDSALYFCASSPDSGGPYEQYFGPGTRLTVT.

The V gene is TRBV20-1, the J gene TRBJ1-2; 8 bases align to TRBD1. J was trimmed by 7 bases and V by 0 bases; bases with no gene match: 10. Germline CDR1 and CDR2: DFQATT and SNEGSKA (reference sequence). This CDR3 has 15 residues. The CDR3, as DNA: TGCAGTGCTAGAGATAGTAGACAGGGGAAGGGTGGCTACACCTTC. Protein sequence: CSARDSRQGKGGYTF.

This clonotype occurred a few times. The V and J genes are TRBV2 and TRBJ1-5, with D unresolved. V was clipped by 2 bases and J by 0 bases, with 2 bases between them. Germline-derived CDR1 and CDR2 are SNHLY and FYNNEI. The CDR3 extends over 13 amino acids. DNA of the CDR3: TGTGCCAGCAGTGAAAATAGCAATCAGCCCCAGCATTTT. Its protein is CASSENSNQPQHF.